Listed below are T cell receptor beta chains from one sample, sequenced in a study of HIV-infected patients and healthy controls. TCRdb redid the calling of the 5' RACE reads with MiXCR, one entry per CDR3 protein. The table includes around 19,000 distinct CDR3 sequences, around 10% detected once. Sequencing input: blood. These receptors all come from an adult in good health. Each CDR3 is given with its conserved first and last residue. D genes are given only for firm matches. Where a row states a size, it is once, few, many or the class of an expanded clone; other rows omit it.

DNA | CDR3 | V | D | size | J
TGTGCCAGCAAGTCCGGGCAGGTTCCAAATCAGCCCCAGCATTTT | CASKSGQVPNQPQHF | TRBV28 | . | many | TRBJ1-5
TGTGCCAGCAGCTTAAGGAAGGGCTACACCTTC | CASSLRKGYTF | TRBV7-3 | . | . | TRBJ1-2
TGCGCCAGCAGCCAAGATCCGGGACAGGGGGCTTATAGCAATCAGCCCCAGCATTTT | CASSQDPGQGAYSNQPQHF | TRBV4-1 | TRBD1 | many | TRBJ1-5
TGTGCCAGCAGTTACAGCTCTGGGGCCAACGTCCTGACTTTC | CASSYSSGANVLTF | TRBV6-2/TRBV6-3 | . | medium-sized | TRBJ2-6
TGTGCCTGGCAGAGGGGGACTAGCGGGGGAGGCGGGCAGTTCTTC | CAWQRGTSGGGGQFF | TRBV30 | TRBD2 | many | TRBJ2-1
TGTGCCAGCAGCCCTTCGACAGCCGGGCAGTACTTC | CASSPSTAGQYF | TRBV28 | . | medium-sized | TRBJ2-7
TGTGCCAGCAGTTTAGGTCCGGGCCACGAGCAGTACTTC | CASSLGPGHEQYF | TRBV12-3/TRBV12-4 | . | many | TRBJ2-7
TGTGCCAGCAGTTACGACACCCGCTATGGCTACACCTTC | CASSYDTRYGYTF | TRBV6-6 | . | . | TRBJ1-2
TGTGCCAGCTCACCACCGCCAGGGAGTGTTGGCGAGCAGTACTTC | CASSPPPGSVGEQYF | TRBV18 | . | many | TRBJ2-7
TGCGCCAGCAGCCAGACTAGCGGGAGTTTAGATACGCAGTATTTT | CASSQTSGSLDTQYF | TRBV10-2 | TRBD2 | medium-sized | TRBJ2-3
TGTGCCAGCAGCCCGCGACTGGGCGGGGAGTACGAGCAGTACTTC | CASSPRLGGEYEQYF | TRBV5-4 | . | many | TRBJ2-7
TGTGCCAGCAGCCACCCGGACAAAGCAATCAGGGGGCTAGATGGGGCCAACGTCCTGACTTTC | CASSHPDKAIRGLDGANVLTF | TRBV7-9 | TRBD1 | medium-sized | TRBJ2-6
TGTGCCAGCAGCCAATCCCGTGGGGGCACTGAAGCTTTCTTT | CASSQSRGGTEAFF | TRBV3-1 | . | medium-sized | TRBJ1-1
TGTGCCAGCACCCCATCCCCCGGACAGGGGCCCAATGAGCAGTTCTTC | CASTPSPGQGPNEQFF | TRBV6-2/TRBV6-3 | TRBD1 | few | TRBJ2-1
TGTGCCAGCAGCCTCTTGAACACTGAAGCTTTCTTT | CASSLLNTEAFF | TRBV12-3/TRBV12-4 | . | many | TRBJ1-1
TGTGCCAGCAGCTTAGCCGGGACAGGGGGCAAAAACATTCAGTACTTC | CASSLAGTGGKNIQYF | TRBV7-2 | TRBD1 | many | TRBJ2-4
TGTGCCAGCAGGATGACCCTGGGGTCGGTCACCGGGGAGCTGTTTTTT | CASRMTLGSVTGELFF | TRBV27 | . | . | TRBJ2-2
TGTGCCAGCGTTAAATGGGGACAGGGGGTCACAGATACGCAGTATTTT | CASVKWGQGVTDTQYF | TRBV12-3/TRBV12-4 | TRBD1 | many | TRBJ2-3
TGTGCCAGTAGTATAGATTCGGACGGACCCTATGGCTACACCTTC | CASSIDSDGPYGYTF | TRBV19 | . | few | TRBJ1-2
TGTGCCAGCACCGGCCCATCCTACGAGCAGTACTTC | CASTGPSYEQYF | TRBV28 | . | many | TRBJ2-7
TGTGCCAGTAACGGGGGGGGTGGGACCAACGTCCTGACTTTC | CASNGGGGTNVLTF | TRBV28 | TRBD2 | . | TRBJ2-6
TGTGCCAGCTCCGGGACAGGGGGCGACGGGGCCAACGTCCTGACTTTC | CASSGTGGDGANVLTF | TRBV6-4 | TRBD1 | many | TRBJ2-6
TGTGCCAGCAGCTCAAGGACGGGAACCGGGGAGCTGTTTTTT | CASSSRTGTGELFF | TRBV13 | . | many | TRBJ2-2
TGCGCCAGCAGCTTGTCGGGGGGCACTGAAGCTTTCTTT | CASSLSGGTEAFF | TRBV5-1 | . | . | TRBJ1-1
TGCGCCAGCAGCTTGGGGCTTGACTCCCACTCCTACAATGAGCAGTTCTTC | CASSLGLDSHSYNEQFF | TRBV5-1 | . | many | TRBJ2-1
TGTGCCAGCAGTTTTACAGGGGGGGCGACTAATGAAAAACTGTTTTTT | CASSFTGGATNEKLFF | TRBV12-3/TRBV12-4 | TRBD1 | many | TRBJ1-4
TGTGCCAGCAGTACAGGGATCGGCGCAGATACGCAGTATTTT | CASSTGIGADTQYF | TRBV6-4 | . | . | TRBJ2-3
TGTGCCAGCAGTTTCGTGGGAGGGGAGACCCAGTACTTC | CASSFVGGETQYF | TRBV27 | TRBD2 | many | TRBJ2-5
TGTGCCAGCAGCGGGTGGGGACAGGGGACCGTCGCTAACTATGGCTACACCTTC | CASSGWGQGTVANYGYTF | TRBV9 | TRBD1 | . | TRBJ1-2
TGTGCCAGCACCTATTACCGGCCAGGGCAGCCCCAGCATTTT | CASTYYRPGQPQHF | TRBV28 | . | many | TRBJ1-5
TGTGCTAGTGGTTTACAGGGTTTCACAGATACGCAGTATTTT | CASGLQGFTDTQYF | TRBV12-5 | . | many | TRBJ2-3
TGTGCCAGCAACAGACAAAGGAACACCGGGGAGCTGTTTTTT | CASNRQRNTGELFF | TRBV11-2 | . | . | TRBJ2-2
TGTGCCAGCAGCCCCCAGGGGACCTACAATGAGCAGTTCTTC | CASSPQGTYNEQFF | TRBV7-2 | . | . | TRBJ2-1
TGCAGTGCTAGTCGGAGCAGCGCCGCCTACGAGCAGTACTTC | CSASRSSAAYEQYF | TRBV20-1 | . | many | TRBJ2-7
TGCGCCAGCAGGGACAGTTTGAACACTGAAGCTTTCTTT | CASRDSLNTEAFF | TRBV5-1 | . | many | TRBJ1-1
TGTGCTAGTGGAACAGGGGACACCGGGGAGCTGTTTTTT | CASGTGDTGELFF | TRBV12-5 | TRBD1 | many | TRBJ2-2
TGTGCCAGCAGCCTGACAGGGGCTGGCACTGAAGCTTTCTTT | CASSLTGAGTEAFF | TRBV3-1 | TRBD1 | medium-sized | TRBJ1-1